The rows below give T cell receptor beta chains drawn from one sample of a study of PD-1 blockade in classical Hodgkin lymphoma. Some clones are missing from TCRdb's copy, which holds only in-frame ones; the method was immunoSEQ multiplex PCR. The sample contains about 29,000 clones, over 70% of which appear only once. Sequences were derived from peripheral blood mononuclear cells (PBMCs), sampled before the second cycle of nivolumab. The receptors were gathered from a human donor with classical Hodgkin lymphoma. The CDR3 runs from the conserved cysteine through the conserved F or W. D genes are given only for firm matches. The listing skips clone size in some rows; elsewhere it reads once, few, many or a size class.

j_call,d_call,v_call,clone_size,cdr3_aa,cdr3_nt
TRBJ2-1,.,TRBV5-6,.,CASSLGTTNEQFF,TGTGCCAGCAGCTTGGGGACAACTAATGAGCAGTTCTTC
TRBJ1-6,TRBD1,TRBV5-8,.,CASSLGQGDSPLHF,TGTGCCAGCAGCTTGGGACAGGGAGATTCACCCCTCCACTTT
TRBJ1-5,TRBD1,TRBV27,.,CASRQGSNQPQHF,TGTGCCAGCAGACAGGGGAGCAATCAGCCCCAGCATTTT
TRBJ2-1,TRBD1,TRBV19,.,CASSIDPFRGQGSYNEQFF,TGTGCCAGTAGTATAGACCCATTCAGGGGACAGGGGTCCTACAATGAGCAGTTCTTC
TRBJ1-5,.,TRBV7-9,once,CASSLVHSGVIQPQHF,TGTGCCAGCAGCTTAGTTCATTCAGGGGTAATTCAGCCCCAGCATTTT
TRBJ2-2,TRBD1,TRBV6-6,medium-sized,CASRPGTGAGELFF,TGTGCCAGCAGACCCGGGACAGGGGCAGGGGAGCTGTTTTTT
TRBJ1-5,.,TRBV19,.,CASRMTGQQPQHF,TGTGCCAGTAGGATGACAGGACAACAGCCCCAGCATTTT
TRBJ2-2,TRBD2,TRBV29-1,.,CSSFESSGNTGELFF,TGCAGCTCCTTTGAGTCTAGCGGGAATACCGGGGAGCTGTTTTTT
TRBJ1-3,TRBD1,TRBV5-8,.,CASSSQGAYSGNTIYF,TGTGCCAGCAGCTCTCAGGGGGCTTACTCTGGAAACACCATATATTTT
TRBJ1-2,.,TRBV7-9,.,CASSLVNFGYTF,TGTGCCAGCAGCTTAGTTAACTTCGGCTACACCTTC
TRBJ2-2,TRBD1,TRBV9,few,CASSVARTGRNTGELFF,TGTGCCAGCAGCGTAGCCCGGACAGGGAGGAACACCGGGGAGCTGTTTTTT
TRBJ2-1,.,TRBV7-9,.,CASSLTSENEQFF,TGTGCCAGCAGCTTAACGTCCGAGAATGAGCAGTTCTTC
TRBJ2-1,TRBD2,TRBV7-6,.,CASSIAGGYNEQFF,TGTGCCAGCAGCATAGCGGGGGGTTATAATGAGCAGTTCTTC
TRBJ1-1,.,TRBV9,once,CASSVVGGRNTEAFF,TGTGCCAGCAGCGTAGTTGGAGGGAGGAACACTGAAGCTTTCTTT
TRBJ2-1,TRBD1,TRBV9,.,CASSPRQGSSYNEQFF,TGTGCCAGCAGCCCCCGACAGGGTAGCTCCTACAATGAGCAGTTCTTC
TRBJ1-5,.,TRBV30,.,CAWSTTGSNQPQHF,TGTGCCTGGAGTACTACAGGGTCCAATCAGCCCCAGCATTTT
TRBJ2-3,TRBD2,TRBV11-1,once,CASSLMVAGSTDTQYF,TGTGCCAGCAGCTTGATGGTAGCGGGAAGCACAGATACGCAGTATTTT
TRBJ1-1,.,TRBV7-2,.,CASSPAYRIAGNTEAFF,TGTGCCAGCAGCCCAGCATACCGTATAGCGGGGAACACTGAAGCTTTCTTT
TRBJ2-3,.,TRBV4-3,.,CASSQEGDTNTDTQYF,TGCGCCAGCAGCCAAGAGGGGGACACTAACACAGATACGCAGTATTTT
TRBJ1-1,.,TRBV6-5,few,CASSYGPGRNTEAFF,TGTGCCAGCAGTTACGGCCCAGGACGGAACACTGAAGCTTTCTTT
TRBJ2-6,TRBD1,TRBV9,.,CASDALAGQGPGANVLTF,TGTGCCAGCGATGCCTTGGCGGGACAGGGACCTGGGGCCAACGTCCTGACTTTC
TRBJ2-3,.,TRBV18,.,CASSPFSGPATDTQYF,TGTGCCAGCTCACCTTTTTCAGGCCCAGCCACAGATACGCAGTATTTT
TRBJ1-4,.,TRBV30,once,CAWTTGNNEKLFF,TGTGCCTGGACGACCGGTAATAATGAAAAACTGTTTTTT
TRBJ2-7,.,TRBV5-1,once,CASSSTYEQYF,TGCGCCAGCAGCTCCACCTACGAGCAGTACTTC
TRBJ1-1,.,TRBV7-9,.,CASSLGVTGNTEAFF,TGTGCCAGCAGCTTAGGGGTCACGGGAAACACTGAAGCTTTCTTT
TRBJ1-5,.,TRBV25-1,.,CASSEWGEAQPQHF,TGTGCCAGCAGTGAATGGGGAGAGGCTCAGCCCCAGCATTTT
TRBJ2-1,.,TRBV18,.,CASSPDRGGLAGPLSSYNEQFF,TGTGCCAGCTCACCGGACAGGGGTGGGCTAGCGGGACCCTTGAGCTCCTACAATGAGCAGTTCTTC
TRBJ2-1,TRBD2,TRBV7-9,.,CAGRAGGSNEQFF,TGTGCCGGGAGGGCGGGAGGGTCCAATGAGCAGTTCTTC
TRBJ2-1,TRBD2,TRBV2,.,CASATSGAYNEQFF,TGTGCCAGCGCGACTAGCGGAGCCTACAATGAGCAGTTCTTC
TRBJ2-1,TRBD2,TRBV4-1,.,CASSQFASGRANEQFF,TGCGCCAGCAGCCAATTCGCTAGCGGGAGGGCCAATGAGCAGTTCTTC
TRBJ1-3,.,TRBV6-4,.,CASRDGSYSGNTIYF,TGTGCCAGCAGGGACGGATCTTACTCTGGAAACACCATATATTTT
TRBJ1-1,TRBD1,TRBV6-1,.,CASSLDRLEAFF,TGTGCCAGCAGTCTGGACAGGCTTGAAGCTTTCTTT
TRBJ1-5,.,TRBV4-1,.,CASSQGIGREQPQHF,TGCGCCAGCAGCCAGGGGATCGGACGGGAACAGCCCCAGCATTTT
TRBJ1-2,.,TRBV7-9,few,CASSFVGNTNYGYTF,TGTGCCAGCAGCTTTGTAGGGAACACTAACTATGGCTACACCTTC
TRBJ2-2,.,TRBV19,.,CASSENTGELFF,TGTGCCAGTAGTGAGAACACCGGGGAGCTGTTTTTT
TRBJ1-1,TRBD1,TRBV25-1,.,CASSDGDRVWGTEAFF,TGTGCCAGCAGTGATGGGGACAGGGTCTGGGGAACTGAAGCTTTCTTT
TRBJ2-1,.,TRBV10-3,few,CAISEDFAGNEQFF,TGTGCCATCAGCGAGGACTTCGCGGGCAATGAGCAGTTCTTC
TRBJ2-7,TRBD1,TRBV2,.,CASSAGTASTYEQYF,TGTGCCAGCAGTGCGGGGACAGCTTCTACCTACGAGCAGTACTTC
TRBJ2-7,.,TRBV6-5,.,CASSGWGAPYEQYF,TGTGCCAGCTCTGGGTGGGGGGCCCCCTACGAGCAGTACTTC
TRBJ2-3,TRBD1,TRBV5-6,.,CASSYFSGTGESPQYF,TGTGCCAGCAGTTACTTCTCCGGGACAGGGGAGTCGCCGCAGTATTTT
TRBJ1-4,.,TRBV2,once,CASSADGTTNEKLFF,TGTGCCAGCAGTGCGGACGGAACAACTAATGAAAAACTGTTTTTT
TRBJ2-1,TRBD2,TRBV11-2,.,CASRGGSSSYNEQFF,TGTGCCAGCAGGGGCGGGAGTAGCTCCTACAATGAGCAGTTCTTC
TRBJ2-1,.,TRBV5-1,.,CASRQRAHNEQFF,TGCGCCAGCAGACAGAGGGCCCACAATGAGCAGTTCTTC